The entry below gives a single T cell receptor (beta chain) sequence along with its context. Its antigen has not been determined. It has no much larger one-base neighbor in the sample; base qualities were not kept. This sample was taken from a study of low-dose radiotherapy and immunotherapy resistance in tumors (dated by TCRdb to the early 2020s). Looking at the study overall: In Cohort 1, each fraction delivered 0.5 Gy every 2 weeks, and the prescribed total PTV dose was 6.5 Gy. Cohort 2 received 1 Gy per fraction every two weeks, with a total of 13 Gy over 26 weeks. Patients were given nivolumab as a 240 mg flat dose every two weeks and ipilimumab at 1 mg/kg every six weeks, with both drugs delivered intravenously. Cyclophosphamide 200 mg/m2 was given intravenously every two weeks, one day before each radiation and immunotherapy administration. Patients took aspirin 300 mg orally once daily for four cycles, starting on cycle 1 day 1. Trial participants were not randomized into treatment groups. Eight patients were included in the translational analysis, namely three from the first dose cohort plus the first five from the second dose cohort.

Relative to germline, V is missing 6 bases and J is missing 5 bases, with 4 bases of the junction outside any gene match. Reading the germline V gene gives CDR1 MDHEN and CDR2 SYDVKM. CDR3 length: 12 amino acids, cysteine to phenylalanine. Just the 36-base CDR3 DNA is kept, in frame starting at base 1. Explained via the paper, the time point label denotes: after trial treatment. Sample treatment or condition, as interpreted from the label and publication: LDRT plus nivolumab, ipilimumab, low-dose cyclophosphamide and aspirin (RACIN trial). The donors took part in RACIN, a single-arm, phase I, dose-escalation trial that combined nivolumab, ipilimumab, aspirin, low-dose cyclophosphamide and low-dose radiotherapy. Eligible patients had advanced, TIL-negative solid tumors. The sequencer was an Illumina HiSeq 2500. Superscript III and a set of TRAV- and TRBV-specific primers were used to synthesize first-strand cDNA, so that both TCRalpha and TCRbeta chains were covered. An approximately 20-cycle PCR with Phusion amplified the TCRs, pairing a constant-region primer with the adapter that was attached to the V primers. The MessageAmp II aRNA Amplification Kit was used to amplify the isolated mRNA, with in vitro transcription run for approximately 15 hours at 37 degrees C. The Dynabeads mRNA DIRECT Purification Kit was used to isolate the mRNA for TCR sequencing. Indexed Illumina adapters were added in a second Phusion PCR of roughly 26 cycles, after which AMPure XP beads were used to purify the products. Processing in the source paper ran as follows. Custom Perl scripts pooled TCR sequences encoding the same protein, removed out-of-frame sequences and computed each clonotype's abundance. TCR sequences supported by only a single read were excluded from analysis. Among the metrics used to describe the repertoires were Shannon entropy, Gini index, clonality, richness, and the frequency of TCRs shared between repertoires. The raw public data were reprocessed by TCRdb itself: fastp quality trimming at Q25, MiXCR clonotype calling, in-frame beta chains only. Entries that share a CDR3 protein sequence are merged under the most common genes and DNA. The authors' filters were not applied to this entry. This sample comprises approximately 100,000 distinct CDR3 sequences, roughly 20% of them detected only once. Clones ranked in the top ten supply approximately 4% of the sample.

The specimen comprised PBMCs, sampled after low-dose radiotherapy plus immunotherapy. The chain is assembled from TRBV28 and TRBJ2-7; TRBD1 agrees with 7 junctional bases. The TCR originated in a male donor with prostate cancer. The CDR3 protein: CASRTGLHEQYF. The sequenced DNA: TGTGCCAGCAGGACAGGGCTCCACGAGCAGTACTTC. The reference TRBV28 and TRBJ2-7 proteins fill in what lies around the CDR3, so the full variable domain reads DVKVTQSSRYLVKRTGEKVFLECVQDMDHENMFWYRQDPGLGLRLIYFSYDVKMKEKGDIPEGYSVSREKKERFSLILESASTNQTSMYLCASRTGLHEQYFGPGTRLTVT.